The sequence of this T cell receptor beta chain was determined in a study of cytomegalovirus exposure and HLA in healthy donors. Findings and limits, study-wide: The authors confirmed in vitro that three CMV-associated chains were specific for CMV antigens.

The donors were in the roughly 130-subject validation cohort, distinct from the approximately 700-subject first cohort. Sequencing used immunoSEQ multiplex PCR; TCRdb keeps in-frame clones, though not all of them. Counted here are fewer than 350,000 clones, roughly 88% occurring once; the ten biggest clones make up around 0.92%. Details on this clone: The antigen remains unidentified.

Trimming removed 0 bases from V and 6 bases from J; junction bases left unmatched: 4. Per the germline V gene, CDR1 is SGDLS and CDR2 is YYNGEE. The CDR3 is made up of 14 amino acids. Sequenced: PBMCs. The chain has TRBV9 and TRBJ1-2, with TRBD1 identical over 8 bases. The sequence came from a woman aged 18-29 years in good health and CMV-seronegative. This CDR3 reads CASSVETGAHGYTF. CDR3 DNA: TGTGCCAGCAGCGTAGAGACAGGGGCTCATGGCTACACCTTC.